The 14 T cell receptor beta chains listed next were all sequenced from one sample in a study of coeliac disease. The protocol was immunoSEQ multiplex PCR, while the TCRdb copy is restricted to in-frame clones and leaves out a portion. The sample carries under 3,000 clones, over 60% recorded once. The sequenced sample consisted of lamina propria lymphocytes from the gut. These receptor sequences come from a woman in her 70s with celiac disease on a gluten-free diet.

The genes are TRBV19 and TRBJ1-2; 9 bases agree with TRBD1. Germline V CDR1 and CDR2: LNHDA, SQIVND (reference sequence). This CDR3 is built from 16 residues. Trimming took 3 bases from V and 8 from J; bases not matched to a gene: 13. In nucleotides, the CDR3 is TGTGCCAGTAGTATTGCGTGGACAGGGGAATCCCACGGCTACACCTTC. This gives the protein CASSIAWTGESHGYTF.

This clone was counted a single time. V and J are TRBV2 and TRBJ2-5; D unresolved. The CDR3 totals 14 residues. CDR1 is SNHLY, CDR2 FYNNEI, per germline. The V end was cut by 4 bases, the J end by 4 bases, with 13 bases between. CDR3 sequence (DNA): TGTGCCAGCAGTGTTTCATTCTCGGGAGAGACCCAGTACTTC. Translated: CASSVSFSGETQYF.

The chain has TRBV6-1 and TRBJ2-1; TRBD2 matches at 7 bases. The CDR3 is made up of 12 amino acids. J lost 10 bases, V lost 7 bases, and 7 bases had no gene match. CDR1 and CDR2 (germline): MNHNS, SASEGT. As DNA, the CDR3 is TGTGCCAGCACGGCTAGCGGCAAGGAGCAGTTCTTC. Translation: CASTASGKEQFF.

This clone was counted a few times. An end of the junction does not agree with germline; a read error may underlie this. The chain combines TRBV5-1 with TRBJ1-1; 12 bases are a match to TRBD1. CDR1 SGHRS and CDR2 YFSETQ come from the germline V gene. The CDR3 covers 16 residues. The DNA for the CDR3 is TGTGCCAGCAGCTCCCCGGGACAGGGGGCAGTCACTGAAGCTTTCTTT. It is translated as CASSSPGQGAVTEAFF.

The chain recombines TRBV4-1 with TRBJ2-3; TRBD2 agrees at 11 bases. The CDR3 covers 18 residues. Germline V gene lookup returns CDR1 MGHRA and CDR2 YSYEKL. V was clipped by 0 bases and J by 7 bases; unmatched bases: 12. CDR3 loop: CASSQDPDTSGGRNTQYF. The CDR3 DNA reads TGCGCCAGCAGCCAAGATCCCGATACTAGCGGGGGCCGGAATACGCAGTATTTT.

The table lists this clone with a few counts. The chain joins TRBV2 to TRBJ2-5; D is undetermined. Germline V gene data show CDR1 as SNHLY and CDR2 as FYNNEI. Trimming took off 2 bases at V and 5 bases at J, with 6 bases between the two ends. There are 12 residues in the CDR3. CDR3 residues: CASSEPSETQYF. DNA for the CDR3: TGTGCCAGCAGTGAACCGAGCGAGACCCAGTACTTC.

The chain combines TRBV19 with TRBJ1-5; D uncertain. Between the trimmed V and J ends, which lost 0 bases and 6 bases, there was a span of 9 bases. CDR1 LNHDA and CDR2 SQIVND come from the germline V gene (reference sequence). The CDR3 consists of 14 residues. The CDR3 DNA follows: TGTGCCAGTAGTATAGATCCGGGTAGTCAGCCCCAGCATTTT. This encodes CASSIDPGSQPQHF.

By frequency in the sample, this clone is large. This rearrangement joins TRBV7-9 to TRBJ1-3, with 8 bases identical to TRBD1. CDR3 length: 17 residues. The germline CDR1 and CDR2 sequences are SEHNR and FQNEAQ (reference sequence). V was pared by 2 bases and J by 0 bases, with 6 bases of the junction left unmatched. The DNA of the CDR3 is TGTGCCAGCAGCTTATTGGGACAGGCGGCCTCTGGAAACACCATATATTTT. Translating gives CASSLLGQAASGNTIYF.

Notes on this clone: The junction shows a germline mismatch at one end, possibly a read error. The V and J genes are TRBV7-7 and TRBJ2-1; TRBD2 matches 7 bases. The germline V gene encodes CDR1 SSHAT and CDR2 FNYEAQ (reference sequence). CDR3 size: 16 residues. The CDR3 DNA sequence: TGTGCTAGCAGCTTATTCGCGGGAGTAGGCTACAATGAGCAGTTCTTC. The encoded protein is CASSLFAGVGYNEQFF.

The chain combines TRBV11-2 with TRBJ2-1; 14 bases line up with TRBD2. The CDR3 spans 15 residues. Germline CDR1 is SGHAT and CDR2 is FQNNGV. J gave up 7 bases and V 1 base, and 0 bases lay outside the gene matches. CDR3 in DNA: TGTGCCAGCAGCTTAGGGACTAGCGGGAGGAATGAGCAGTTCTTC. This gives the protein CASSLGTSGRNEQFF.

The chain joins TRBV27 to TRBJ2-7; 10 bases match TRBD2. V trimming: 1 base; J trimming: 6 bases; junction bases outside the gene matches: 6. This CDR3 is 15 amino acids long. Germline values: CDR1 MNHEY, CDR2 SMNVEV (reference sequence). DNA of the CDR3: TGTGCCAGCAGTTTATGGCCTAGCGGGGGTGGCGAGCAGTACTTC. The encoded protein is CASSLWPSGGGEQYF.

The V and J genes are TRBV4-1 and TRBJ2-3; D perhaps matches TRBD1 (5 bases). CDR1 and CDR2 (germline): MGHRA, YSYEKL. This CDR3 has 14 amino acids. Trimming removed 2 bases from V and 4 bases from J, with 10 bases in between. For the CDR3, the DNA is TGCGCCAGCAGCCAACCTAGACAGTCAGATACGCAGTATTTT. It is translated as CASSQPRQSDTQYF.

This chain uses TRBV12-5 with TRBJ2-2; no reliable D call. This CDR3 is built from 15 residues. Trimming shortened V by 6 bases and J by 2 bases, and 13 bases separated the two germline ends. The V gene's germline CDR1 is LGHNT and CDR2 FRNRAP. CDR3 region: CASGRSQINTGELFF. The CDR3 bases are TGTGCTAGTGGACGGTCGCAAATTAACACCGGGGAGCTGTTTTTT.

DNA for the CDR3: TGTGCCAGTAGTAGGACATCCACCGGGGAGCTGTTTTTT. This encodes CASSRTSTGELFF. The genes are TRBV19 and TRBJ2-2; possible D gene TRBD1, 5 bases. Germline V gene data show CDR1 as LNHDA and CDR2 as SQIVND (reference sequence). The CDR3 is made up of 13 amino acids. V was cut by 4 bases and J by 4 bases, with 7 bases left in between.